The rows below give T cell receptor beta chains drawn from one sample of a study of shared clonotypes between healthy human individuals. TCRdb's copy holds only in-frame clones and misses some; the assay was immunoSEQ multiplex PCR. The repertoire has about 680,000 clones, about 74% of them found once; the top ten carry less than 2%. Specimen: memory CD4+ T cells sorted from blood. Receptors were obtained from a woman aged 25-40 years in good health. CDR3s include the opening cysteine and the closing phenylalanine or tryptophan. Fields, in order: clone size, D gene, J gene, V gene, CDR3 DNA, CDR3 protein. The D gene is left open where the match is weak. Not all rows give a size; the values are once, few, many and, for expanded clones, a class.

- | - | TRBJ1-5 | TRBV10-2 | TGCGCCAGCAGTGGGGGTCTTCAGCCCCAGCATTTT | CASSGGLQPQHF
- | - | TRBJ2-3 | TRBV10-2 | TGCGCCAGCAGCCCGTTTCCGGCGGCAGATACGCAGTATTTT | CASSPFPAADTQYF
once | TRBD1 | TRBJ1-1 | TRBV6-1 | TGTGCCAGCAGTGGTTCCCTGGGACAGGGGAACACTGAAGCTTTCTTT | CASSGSLGQGNTEAFF
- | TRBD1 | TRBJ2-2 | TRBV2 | TGTGCCAGCAGACTACGACAGGGGGGAACCGGGGAGCTGTTTTTT | CASRLRQGGTGELFF
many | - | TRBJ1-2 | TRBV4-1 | TGCGCCAGCAGCCAAGATTGGCAGCAAACGGCGTGGACCTTC | CASSQDWQQTAWTF
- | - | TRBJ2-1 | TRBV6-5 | TGTGCCAGCAGTCTTTACAATGAGCAGTTCTTC | CASSLYNEQFF
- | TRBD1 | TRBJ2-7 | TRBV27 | TGTGCCAGCAGTCTCAGGACAGGGGGCATCAACGAGCAGTACTTC | CASSLRTGGINEQYF
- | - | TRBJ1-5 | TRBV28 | TGTGCCAGCAGTTCAGGGGGCAATCAGCCCCAGCATTTT | CASSSGGNQPQHF
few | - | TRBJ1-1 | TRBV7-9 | TGTGCCAGCAGCGGAAGAAGTACAGGGAGGAACACTGAAGCTTTCTTT | CASSGRSTGRNTEAFF
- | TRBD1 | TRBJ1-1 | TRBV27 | TGTGCCAGCAGAGGGACAGGCAGAACTGAAGCTTTCTTT | CASRGTGRTEAFF
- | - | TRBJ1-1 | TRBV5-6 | TGTGCCAGCAGCATCCGGGGTCGGAACACTGAAGCTTTCTTT | CASSIRGRNTEAFF
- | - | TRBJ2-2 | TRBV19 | TGTGCCAGTAGCCCTCTAGCGAACACCGGGGAGCTGTTTTTT | CASSPLANTGELFF
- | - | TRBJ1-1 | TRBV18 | TGTGCCAGCTCAGAGGGGAGGAGCACTGAAGCTTTCTTT | CASSEGRSTEAFF
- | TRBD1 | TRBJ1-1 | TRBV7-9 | TGTGCCAGCAGCCCAGGGACAGGGCGGACTGAAGCTTTCTTT | CASSPGTGRTEAFF
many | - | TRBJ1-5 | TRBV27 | TGTGCCAGCAGTTTAGGGCAGGCCATTGGGCCCCAGCATTTT | CASSLGQAIGPQHF
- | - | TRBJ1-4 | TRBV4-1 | TGCGCCAGCAGCCAAGGGGGGACAACTAATGAAAAACTGTTTTTT | CASSQGGTTNEKLFF
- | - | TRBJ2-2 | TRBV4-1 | TGCGCCAGCAGCCAAAGGGGCCGCAGGGAGCTGTTTTTT | CASSQRGRRELFF
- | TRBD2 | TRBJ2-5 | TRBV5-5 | TGTGCCAGCAGCCCCCTAGCGGGAGTCAGAGAGACCCAGTACTTC | CASSPLAGVRETQYF
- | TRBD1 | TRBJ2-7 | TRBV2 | TGTGCCAGCAGGACAGGGAAACCCTACGAGCAGTACTTC | CASRTGKPYEQYF
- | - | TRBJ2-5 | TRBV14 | TGTGCCAGCAGCCGAGGGCCTCAGGAGACCCAGTACTTC | CASSRGPQETQYF
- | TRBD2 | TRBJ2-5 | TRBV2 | TGTGCCAGCCGCCCCCCGGGAGGGGCTGTAGAGACCCAGTACTTC | CASRPPGGAVETQYF
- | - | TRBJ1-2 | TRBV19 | TGTGCCAGTAGTATCAATCGTCGTAACTATGGCTACACCTTC | CASSINRRNYGYTF
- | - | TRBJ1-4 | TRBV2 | TGTGCCAGCAGGCGGGGGGCAGGAGAAAAACTGTTTTTT | CASRRGAGEKLFF
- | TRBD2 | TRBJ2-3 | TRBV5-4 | TGTGCCAGCAGCCGTGGGACTAGCGGGAGCACAGATACGCAGTATTTT | CASSRGTSGSTDTQYF
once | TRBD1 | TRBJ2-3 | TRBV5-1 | TGCGCCAGCAGCTTGGGAGGGACAGGGGGCCAAGATACGCAGTATTTT | CASSLGGTGGQDTQYF
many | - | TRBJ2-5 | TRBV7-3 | TGTGCCAGCAGCTTCCTCGGAGGGTTTGAAGAGACCCAGTACTTC | CASSFLGGFEETQYF
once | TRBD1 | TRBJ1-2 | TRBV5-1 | TGCGCCAGCAGCACCAAACCGGGACAGCCCAATGGCTACACCTTC | CASSTKPGQPNGYTF
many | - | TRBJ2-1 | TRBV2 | TGTGCCAGCAGTCCGGGAATAGTGCTCAATGAGCAGTTCTTC | CASSPGIVLNEQFF
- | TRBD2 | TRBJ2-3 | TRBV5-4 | TGTGCCAGCAGCTTCAATAACGGGAGGGCCCCCCCGCAGTATTTT | CASSFNNGRAPPQYF
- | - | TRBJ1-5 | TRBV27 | TGTGCCAGCAGTCCGAGGGATCAGCCCCAGCATTTT | CASSPRDQPQHF
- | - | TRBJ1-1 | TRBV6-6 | TGTGCCAGCAGTTCAAACGGGAACACTGAAGCTTTCTTT | CASSSNGNTEAFF
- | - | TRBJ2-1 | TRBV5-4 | TGTGCCAGCAGTGCAGGATCCTCGGGACCCTACAATGAGCAGTTCTTC | CASSAGSSGPYNEQFF
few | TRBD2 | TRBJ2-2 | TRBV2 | TGTGCCAAAACGGAGCGGGGCCGTACCGGGGAGCTGTTTTTT | CAKTERGRTGELFF
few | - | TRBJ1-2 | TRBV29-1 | TGCAGCGTTTGGGTCACGGATGGCTACACCTTC | CSVWVTDGYTF
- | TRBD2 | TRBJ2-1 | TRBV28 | TGTGCCAGCAACCCTGGGGGACTAGCGGGTTACAATGAGCAGTTCTTC | CASNPGGLAGYNEQFF
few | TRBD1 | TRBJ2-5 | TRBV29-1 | TGCAGCGTACGGACAGGGGTGGAAACCCAGTACTTC | CSVRTGVETQYF
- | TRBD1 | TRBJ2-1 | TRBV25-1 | TGTGCCAGCAGTGTCCAAGGGGGCCCCTACAATGAGCAGTTCTTC | CASSVQGGPYNEQFF
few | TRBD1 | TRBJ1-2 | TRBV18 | TGTGCCAGCTCCCGGGACAGCTATGGCTACACCTTC | CASSRDSYGYTF
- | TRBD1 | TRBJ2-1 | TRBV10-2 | TGCGCCAGCACTAAGGACAGGGGGCGTAGCAATGAGCAGTTCTTC | CASTKDRGRSNEQFF
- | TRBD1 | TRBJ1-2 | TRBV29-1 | TGCAGCGTTGAAATGGGACAGGGAATTAAGGGCTACACCTTC | CSVEMGQGIKGYTF
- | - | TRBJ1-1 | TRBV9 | TGTGCCAGCAGCGTATTCGAGAACACTGAAGCTTTCTTT | CASSVFENTEAFF
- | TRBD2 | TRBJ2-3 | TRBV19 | TGTGCCAGTAGTGCGGCTAGCGGGAGGCCGACAGATACGCAGTATTTT | CASSAASGRPTDTQYF
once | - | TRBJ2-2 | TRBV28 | TGTGCCAGCAGTTTCGAGAGTACCGGAACCGGGGAGCTGTTTTTT | CASSFESTGTGELFF
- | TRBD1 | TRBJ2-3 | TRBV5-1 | TGCGCCAGCAGCTTGGCCAGACAGGGTCGCACAGATACGCAGTATTTT | CASSLARQGRTDTQYF
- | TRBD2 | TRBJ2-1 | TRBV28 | TGTGCCAGCAGGACTAACCGGGAGGGCGGTAATGAGCAGTTCTTC | CASRTNREGGNEQFF
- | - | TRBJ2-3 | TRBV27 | TGTGCCAGCAGTCGCAGACCGGGGACCTCCACAGATACGCAGTATTTT | CASSRRPGTSTDTQYF
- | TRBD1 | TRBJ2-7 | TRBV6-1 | TGTGCCAGCCTTCACAGGGGACAGGTCTCCTACGAGCAGTACTTC | CASLHRGQVSYEQYF
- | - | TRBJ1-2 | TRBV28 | TGTGCCAGCAGTTTATTCCCATCTCATGGCTACACCTTC | CASSLFPSHGYTF
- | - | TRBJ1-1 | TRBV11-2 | TGTGCCAGCAGCTTAGAAGCTTTCTTT | CASSLEAFF
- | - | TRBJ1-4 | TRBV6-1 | TGTGCCAGCAGTGAACCGGGTGCAACTAATGAAAAACTGTTTTTT | CASSEPGATNEKLFF
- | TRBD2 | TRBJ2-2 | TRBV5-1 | TGCGCCAGCAGAAGTAGCGGGAACGCCGGGGAGCTGTTTTTT | CASRSSGNAGELFF
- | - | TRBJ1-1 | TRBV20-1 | TGCAGTGCGGAGAGACAGTACGGAGCTTTCTTT | CSAERQYGAFF
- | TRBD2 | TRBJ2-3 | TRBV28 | TGTGCCAGCAGTCCCCTTAGTAGCGGGAAATACACAGATACGCAGTATTTT | CASSPLSSGKYTDTQYF